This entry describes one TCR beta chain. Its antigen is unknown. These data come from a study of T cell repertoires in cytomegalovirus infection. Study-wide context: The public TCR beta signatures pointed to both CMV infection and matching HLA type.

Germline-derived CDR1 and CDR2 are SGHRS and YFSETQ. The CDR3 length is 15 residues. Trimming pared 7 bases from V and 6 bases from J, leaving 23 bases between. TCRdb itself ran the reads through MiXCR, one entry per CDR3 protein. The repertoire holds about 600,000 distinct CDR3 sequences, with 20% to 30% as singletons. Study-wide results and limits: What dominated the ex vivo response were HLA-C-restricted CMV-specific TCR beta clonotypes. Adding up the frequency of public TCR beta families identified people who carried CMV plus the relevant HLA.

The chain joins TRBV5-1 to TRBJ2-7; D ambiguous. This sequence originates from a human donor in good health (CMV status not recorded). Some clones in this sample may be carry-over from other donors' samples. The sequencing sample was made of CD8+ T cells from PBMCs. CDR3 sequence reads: CASGFFIYPPGEQYF. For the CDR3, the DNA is TGCGCCAGCGGTTTTTTCATCTACCCGCCTGGCGAGCAGTACTTC. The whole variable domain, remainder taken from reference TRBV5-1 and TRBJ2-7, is KAGVTQTPRYLIKTRGQQVTLSCSPISGHRSVSWYQQTPGQGLQFLFEYFSETQRNKGNFPGRFSGRQFSNSRSEMNVSTLELGDSALYLCASGFFIYPPGEQYFGPGTRLTVT.